These 21 T cell receptor beta chains originate from one sample sequenced in a study of cytotoxic CD8 clonotypes in ibrutinib-treated CLL. Clones were read by immunoSEQ multiplex PCR, and TCRdb kept only the in-frame ones, dropping some. Counted here are tens of thousands of clones, 45% to 50% occurring once; the ten biggest clones make up approximately 19%. Material: PBMCs, obtained before ibrutinib treatment. The source of these receptors is a human donor with chronic lymphocytic leukemia.

The chain carries TRBV7-6 and TRBJ1-2, with a tentative D call TRBD1 (5 bases). CDR1 and CDR2 from the germline V gene are SGHVS and FNYEAQ. The CDR3 has 15 amino acids. V dropped 5 bases and J dropped 4 bases, with 17 bases sitting between them. CDR3 region: CASSPGGGTLYGYTF. In nucleotides, the CDR3 is TGTGCCAGCAGCCCGGGTGGCGGGACCCTCTATGGCTACACCTTC.

By proportion, this clone is medium-sized (0.01 to 0.1%). The V gene is TRBV2, the J gene TRBJ2-7; D perhaps matches TRBD1 (5 bases). The CDR3 extends over 11 amino acids. V was clipped by 4 bases and J by 7 bases, with 8 bases between them. The germline V gene encodes CDR1 SNHLY and CDR2 FYNNEI. The DNA for the CDR3 is TGTGCCAGCAGTGCAGGGTTAGAGCAGTACTTC. Translated: CASSAGLEQYF.

This clone was seen more than once but under ten times. This rearrangement joins TRBV7-8 to TRBJ2-6; D remains unclear. Germline CDR1 SGHVS, CDR2 FQNEAQ. This CDR3 has 18 residues. V was trimmed by 2 bases and J by 1 base, leaving 15 bases between them. The CDR3 here is CASSLSRRLSSGANVLTF. CDR3 DNA sequence: TGTGCCAGCAGCTTATCTAGGCGGTTATCGTCTGGGGCCAACGTCCTGACTTTC.

This clone was counted between two and nine times. CDR3: CASSELGNSYEQYF. DNA for the CDR3: TGTGCCAGCAGTGAACTGGGAAACTCCTACGAGCAGTACTTC. The chain links TRBV6-1 to TRBJ2-7; no firm D call. Germline assignment: CDR1 MNHNS and CDR2 SASEGT. The CDR3 length is 14 residues. With 2 bases removed from V and 0 bases from J, the gap between germline ends came to 8 bases.

This clone was observed a few times. This rearrangement joins TRBV28 to TRBJ1-4; no reliable D call. V was pared by 2 bases and J by 4 bases, with 14 bases between. This CDR3 has 16 amino acids. Germline V lookup: CDR1 MDHEN, CDR2 SYDVKM. This CDR3 reads CASSLDLAVINEKLFF. CDR3 coding DNA: TGTGCCAGCAGTTTAGACCTTGCAGTTATTAATGAAAAACTGTTTTTT. Full variable domain (missing parts from reference TRBV28 and TRBJ1-4): DVKVTQSSRYLVKRTGEKVFLECVQDMDHENMFWYRQDPGLGLRLIYFSYDVKMKEKGDIPEGYSVSREKKERFSLILESASTNQTSMYLCASSLDLAVINEKLFFGSGTQLSVL.

This clone came up once. The J gene is TRBJ1-6, the V gene TRBV5-1, with D unclear. This CDR3 spans 13 amino acids. The germline CDR1 and CDR2 sequences are SGHRS and YFSETQ. V was pared by 4 bases and J by 10 bases, with 12 bases between. Here the CDR3 reads CASSTNTESPLHF. As DNA, the CDR3 is TGCGCCAGCAGCACGAACACAGAGTCACCCCTCCACTTT.

The chain has TRBV5-1 and TRBJ2-7; a possible D gene is TRBD1 (6 bases). Germline V gene lookup returns CDR1 SGHRS and CDR2 YFSETQ. The CDR3 totals 14 residues. Trimming cost V 5 bases and J 1 base, with 13 bases left between them. CDR3 sequence: CASSRDTPSYEQYF. Written as DNA, the CDR3 is TGCGCCAGCAGTCGGGACACCCCTTCCTACGAGCAGTACTTC.

The chain links TRBV9 to TRBJ2-3; TRBD2 might be the D (5 bases). Germline V gene data show CDR1 as SGDLS and CDR2 as YYNGEE. The CDR3 length is 15 residues. V gave up 0 bases and J gave up 4 bases, with 12 bases separating them. CDR3 in amino acids: CASSVAPGRADTQYF. The CDR3 DNA reads TGTGCCAGCAGCGTAGCCCCGGGAAGGGCAGATACGCAGTATTTT. Complete variable domain (other parts from reference TRBV9 and TRBJ2-3): DSGVTQTPKHLITATGQRVTLRCSPRSGDLSVYWYQQSLDQGLQFLIQYYNGEERAKGNILERFSAQQFPDLHSELNLSSLELGDSALYFCASSVAPGRADTQYFGPGTRLTVL.

The chain links TRBV29-1 to TRBJ1-2; possibly TRBD1 for D (5 bases). The CDR3 is made up of 15 amino acids. In germline, CDR1 is SQVTM, CDR2 ANQGSEA. Trimming cost V 0 bases and J 5 bases, with 16 bases left between them. CDR3 in amino acids: CSVEEERVWGYGYTF. The CDR3 DNA is TGCAGCGTTGAAGAGGAGCGGGTTTGGGGGTATGGCTACACCTTC.

The V call is TRBV30, the J call TRBJ1-1; D uncertain. V gave up 0 bases and J gave up 7 bases, with 12 bases separating them. The CDR3 is made up of 13 amino acids. Germline assignment: CDR1 GTSNPN and CDR2 SVGIG (reference sequence). CDR3 sequence (DNA): TGTGCCTGGAGTGTACTCGGCAGTCTTGAAGCTTTCTTT. Amino acid sequence: CAWSVLGSLEAFF.

This clone was recorded a few times. This chain joins TRBV6-5 and TRBJ2-7; D may be TRBD1 (5 bases). Between the trimmed V and J ends, which lost 0 bases and 3 bases, there was a span of 12 bases. The CDR3 covers 15 residues. CDR1 and CDR2 from the germline V gene are MNHEY and SVGAGI. In nucleotides, the CDR3 is TGTGCCAGCAGTTACTCGTCGGCAGGGAACTACGAGCAGTACTTC. This encodes CASSYSSAGNYEQYF.

This clone was seen a few times. The chain recombines TRBV5-5 with TRBJ1-1; 9 nucleotides agree with TRBD1. The CDR3 runs 16 residues. V shed 4 bases, J shed 1 base, and the junction held 8 bases outside the gene matches. Germline CDR1 is SGHKS and CDR2 is YYEKEE (reference sequence). The CDR3 nucleotides read TGTGCCAGCAGCCCCACGGGACAGGGCACGAACACTGAAGCTTTCTTT. Its translation: CASSPTGQGTNTEAFF.

The rearrangement uses TRBV19 and TRBJ2-5; 15 bases are a match to TRBD2. The trim removed 4 bases at V and 6 bases at J, leaving 3 bases unmatched. The CDR3 is made up of 15 amino acids. Per the germline V gene, CDR1 is LNHDA and CDR2 is SQIVND (reference sequence). For the CDR3, the DNA is TGTGCCAGTAGTACCGGGACTAGCGGGGGGCAGACCCAGTACTTC. Translated, it gives CASSTGTSGGQTQYF.

This clone was seen a few times. The genes are TRBV10-1 and TRBJ2-2; 7 nucleotides align to TRBD2. V shed 8 bases and J 4 bases; nucleotides not matched to a gene: 4. This CDR3 spans 13 amino acids. CDR1 is WNHNN and CDR2 is SYGVQD in the germline V gene (reference sequence). The CDR3 DNA reads TGCGCCAGCGGGCTAGCGGCCACCGGGGAGCTGTTTTTT. This encodes CASGLAATGELFF.

This clone was recorded only once. J is TRBJ1-4 and V is TRBV28; D is possibly TRBD1 (5 bases). Trimming pared 7 bases from V and 1 base from J, leaving 7 bases between. CDR1 and CDR2 (germline): MDHEN, SYDVKM. The length of the CDR3 is 13 residues. CDR3: CASNRGTNEKLFF. The DNA of the CDR3 is TGTGCCAGCAATAGGGGAACTAATGAAAAACTGTTTTTT.

This CDR3 is CASSLGLRGYIQYF. The CDR3, as DNA: TGTGCCAGCAGTTTAGGACTTAGAGGTTACATTCAGTACTTC. V gene TRBV28 combines with J gene TRBJ2-4; D is perhaps TRBD2 (5 bases). The CDR3 spans 14 residues. CDR1 MDHEN and CDR2 SYDVKM come from the germline V gene. Trimming took 2 bases from V and 8 from J, leaving 13 bases between them.

The chain uses TRBV7-6 and TRBJ2-2; 7 nucleotides agree with TRBD1. Trimming removed 1 base from V and 3 bases from J; junction bases left unmatched: 5. Germline lookup yields CDR1 SGHVS and CDR2 FNYEAQ. The CDR3 covers 16 residues. CDR3 loop: CASSLGGGWDTGELFF. The CDR3 DNA is TGTGCCAGCAGCTTAGGAGGGGGCTGGGACACCGGGGAGCTGTTTTTT.

V is TRBV6-5 and J is TRBJ1-5, with unresolved D. Trimming left V 8 bases short and J 4 bases short, with 12 bases between. Germline lookup yields CDR1 MNHEY and CDR2 SVGAGI. This CDR3 region has 13 residues. In DNA form, the CDR3 reads TGTGCCAGCGCACTGGACCGTAATCAGCCCCAGCATTTT. It codes for CASALDRNQPQHF.

This clone appeared a few times. The rearrangement uses TRBV5-5 and TRBJ1-2; TRBD1 matches 7 bases. Germline V gives CDR1 SGHKS, CDR2 YYEKEE (reference sequence). There are 15 residues in the CDR3. J was trimmed by 3 bases and V by 0 bases; bases with no gene match: 5. CDR3 nucleotides: TGTGCCAGCAGCTTGGGACAGGGTATGGACTATGGCTACACCTTC. Protein product: CASSLGQGMDYGYTF. The whole variable domain, remainder taken from reference TRBV5-5 and TRBJ1-2, is DAGVTQSPTHLIKTRGQQVTLRCSPISGHKSVSWYQQVLGQGPQFIFQYYEKEERGRGNFPDRFSARQFPNYSSELNVNALLLGDSALYLCASSLGQGMDYGYTFGSGTRLTVV.

This rearrangement joins TRBV7-3 to TRBJ2-1; the match to TRBD2 covers 8 bases. From germline, CDR1 is SGHTA and CDR2 FQGTGA. The CDR3 totals 14 residues. V trimming: 5 bases; J trimming: 8 bases; junction bases outside the gene matches: 8. Here the CDR3 DNA reads TGTGCCAGCAGCACCCCCGGGACTAGTGATGAGCAGTTCTTC. Its protein product is CASSTPGTSDEQFF.

This clone was recorded a few times. The chain uses TRBV15 and TRBJ2-4; 8 bases are shared with TRBD1. Trimming removed 2 bases from V and 12 bases from J; junction bases left unmatched: 6. CDR1 is LNHNV, CDR2 YYDKDF, per germline (reference sequence). The CDR3 sequence is 13 residues long. The CDR3 protein is CATSRTGGDGQYF. Here the CDR3 DNA reads TGTGCCACCAGCAGAACAGGGGGTGATGGTCAGTACTTC.